This T cell receptor beta chain came from a study of naive and memory T cell subsets. Findings and caveats of the study: The RNA method is potentially sensitive to activation and differentiation changes.

The CDR3 has 17 residues. The V and J ends lost 2 bases and 0 bases, in that order; junction bases with no gene match: 3. Germline CDR1 is KGHSH and CDR2 is LQKENI. Amplification of ligated cDNA took four PCR rounds with SP2 and nested alpha and beta constant primers. TCRdb fed the UMI-ligation and nested PCR reads into MiXCR, producing one record per CDR3 protein. The sample carries 25,000 to 35,000 distinct CDR3 sequences, roughly 6.6% recorded once. As to treatment: skin biopsy from PPD injection site in Mantoux-positive individual. The library had UMIs added by 3' ligation of an oligonucleotide to TCR cDNA. Skin biopsies came from PPD injection sites in Mantoux-positive individuals. Reverse transcription used DNase-treated unsorted total RNA, aiming for about 1 to 1,100 ng. Worth noting for this clonotype: What it binds is not known.

This material consisted of skin, taken from a tuberculin skin test site. V usage is TRBV18 and J usage is TRBJ2-4, with 11 bases that match TRBD2. This sequence was found in an adult in good health. The CDR3 spells CASSPGTSGLAKNIQYF. CDR3 nucleotides: TGTGCCAGCTCACCAGGGACTAGCGGCCTAGCCAAAAACATTCAGTACTTC.